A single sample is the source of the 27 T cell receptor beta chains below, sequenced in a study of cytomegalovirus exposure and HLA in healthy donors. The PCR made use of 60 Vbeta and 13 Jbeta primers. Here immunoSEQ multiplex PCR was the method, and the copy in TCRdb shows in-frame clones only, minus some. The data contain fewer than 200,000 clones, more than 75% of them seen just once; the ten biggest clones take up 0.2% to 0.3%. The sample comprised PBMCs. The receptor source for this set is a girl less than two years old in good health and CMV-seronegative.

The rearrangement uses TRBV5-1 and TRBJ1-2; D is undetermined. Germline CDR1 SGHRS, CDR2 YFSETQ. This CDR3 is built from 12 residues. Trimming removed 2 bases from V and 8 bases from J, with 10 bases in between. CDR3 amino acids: CASSLYLRGYTF. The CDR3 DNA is TGCGCCAGCAGCTTATATCTTCGGGGCTACACCTTC.

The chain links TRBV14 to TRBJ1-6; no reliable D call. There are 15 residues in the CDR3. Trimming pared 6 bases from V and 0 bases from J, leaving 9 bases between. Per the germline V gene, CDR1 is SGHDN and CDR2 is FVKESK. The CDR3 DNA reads TGTGCCAGCAGGCTGGAGGGCTCCTATAATTCACCCCTCCACTTT. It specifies CASRLEGSYNSPLHF. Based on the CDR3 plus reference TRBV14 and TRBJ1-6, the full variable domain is EAGVTQFPSHSVIEKGQTVTLRCDPISGHDNLYWYRRVMGKEIKFLLHFVKESKQDESGMPNNRFLAERTGGTYSTLKVQPAELEDSGVYFCASRLEGSYNSPLHFGNGTRLTVT.

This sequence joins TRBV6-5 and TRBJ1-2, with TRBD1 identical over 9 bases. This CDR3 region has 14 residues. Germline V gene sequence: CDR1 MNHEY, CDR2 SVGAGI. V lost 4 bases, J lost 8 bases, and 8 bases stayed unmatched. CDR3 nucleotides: TGTGCCAGCAGTTGGGACAGGGCGTCCTACGGCTACACCTTC. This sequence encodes CASSWDRASYGYTF.

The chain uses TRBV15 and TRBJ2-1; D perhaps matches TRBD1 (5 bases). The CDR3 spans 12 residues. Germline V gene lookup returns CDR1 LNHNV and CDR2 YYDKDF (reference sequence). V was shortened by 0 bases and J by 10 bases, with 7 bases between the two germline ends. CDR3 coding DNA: TGTGCCACCAGCAGAGATCACAGGGAGCAGTTCTTC. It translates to CATSRDHREQFF.

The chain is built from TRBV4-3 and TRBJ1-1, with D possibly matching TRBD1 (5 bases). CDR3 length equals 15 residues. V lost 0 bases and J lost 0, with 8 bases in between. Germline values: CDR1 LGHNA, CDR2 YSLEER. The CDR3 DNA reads TGCGCCAGCAGCCAAGATGGGGGGATGAACACTGAAGCTTTCTTT. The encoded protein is CASSQDGGMNTEAFF.

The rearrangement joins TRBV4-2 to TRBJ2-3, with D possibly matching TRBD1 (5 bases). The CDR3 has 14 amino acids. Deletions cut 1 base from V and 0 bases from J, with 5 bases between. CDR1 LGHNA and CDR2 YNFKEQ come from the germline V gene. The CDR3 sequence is CASSQGQSTDTQYF. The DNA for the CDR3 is TGTGCCAGCAGCCAAGGACAGAGCACAGATACGCAGTATTTT.

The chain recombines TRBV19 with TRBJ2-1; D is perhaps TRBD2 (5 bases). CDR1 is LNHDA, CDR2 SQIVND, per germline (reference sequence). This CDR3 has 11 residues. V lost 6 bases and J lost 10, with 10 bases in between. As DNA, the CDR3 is TGTGCCAGTAGCCGACCGGGAGAGCAGTTCTTC. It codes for CASSRPGEQFF.

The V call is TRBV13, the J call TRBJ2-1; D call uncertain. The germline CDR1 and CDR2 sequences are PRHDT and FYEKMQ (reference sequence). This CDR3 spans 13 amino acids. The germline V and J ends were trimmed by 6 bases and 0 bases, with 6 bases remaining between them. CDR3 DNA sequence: TGTGCCAGCAGATCGAGCTCCTACAATGAGCAGTTCTTC. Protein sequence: CASRSSSYNEQFF.

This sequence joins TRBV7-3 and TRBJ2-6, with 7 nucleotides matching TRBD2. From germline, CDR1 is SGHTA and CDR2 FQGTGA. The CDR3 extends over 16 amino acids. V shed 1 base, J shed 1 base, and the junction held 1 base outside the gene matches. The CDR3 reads CASSLRGGSGANVLTF. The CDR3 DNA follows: TGTGCCAGCAGCTTAAGGGGGGGTTCTGGGGCCAACGTCCTGACTTTC.

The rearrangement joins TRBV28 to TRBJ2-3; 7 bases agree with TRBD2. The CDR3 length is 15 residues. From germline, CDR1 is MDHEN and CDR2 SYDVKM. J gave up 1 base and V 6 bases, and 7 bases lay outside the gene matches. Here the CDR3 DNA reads TGTGCCAGCAGCCTAGGCGGGGGACGCACAGATACGCAGTATTTT. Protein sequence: CASSLGGGRTDTQYF.

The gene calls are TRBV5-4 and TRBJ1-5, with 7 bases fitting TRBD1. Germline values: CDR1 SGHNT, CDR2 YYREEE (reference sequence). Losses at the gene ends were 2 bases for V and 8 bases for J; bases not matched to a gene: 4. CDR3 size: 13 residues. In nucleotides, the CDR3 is TGTGCCAGCAGCTTAGGGGGCGCCGAGCCCCAGCATTTT. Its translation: CASSLGGAEPQHF. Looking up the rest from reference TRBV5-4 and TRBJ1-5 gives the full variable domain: ETGVTQSPTHLIKTRGQQVTLRCSSQSGHNTVSWYQQALGQGPQFIFQYYREEENGRGNFPPRFSGLQFPNYSSELNVNALELDDSALYLCASSLGGAEPQHFGDGTRLSIL.

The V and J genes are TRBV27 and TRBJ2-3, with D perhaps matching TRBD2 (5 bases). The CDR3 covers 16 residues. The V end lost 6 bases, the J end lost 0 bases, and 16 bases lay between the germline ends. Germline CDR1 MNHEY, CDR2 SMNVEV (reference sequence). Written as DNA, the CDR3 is TGTGCCAGCAGGCGGATAGCGATCACTAGCACAGATACGCAGTATTTT. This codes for CASRRIAITSTDTQYF.

The CDR3 sequence: CATSREQDSVNEQFF. Written as DNA, the CDR3 is TGTGCCACCAGCAGAGAACAGGACAGTGTCAATGAGCAGTTCTTC. The rearrangement links TRBV15 to TRBJ2-1; maybe TRBD1 (6 bases). There are 15 residues in the CDR3. The germline V gene has CDR1 LNHNV and CDR2 YYDKDF (reference sequence). V was trimmed by 0 bases and J by 6 bases, leaving 12 bases between them.

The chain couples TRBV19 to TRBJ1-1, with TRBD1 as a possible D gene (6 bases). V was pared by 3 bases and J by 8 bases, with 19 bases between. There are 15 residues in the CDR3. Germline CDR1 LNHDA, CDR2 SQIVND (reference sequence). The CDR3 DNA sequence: TGTGCCAGTAGTATTCCCGGGACAATCCCCTCAGAAGCTTTCTTT. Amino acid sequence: CASSIPGTIPSEAFF.

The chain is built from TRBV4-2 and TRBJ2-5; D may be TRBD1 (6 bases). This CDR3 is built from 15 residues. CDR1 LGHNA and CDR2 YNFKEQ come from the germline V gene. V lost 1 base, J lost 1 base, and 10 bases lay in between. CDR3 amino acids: CASSQGWTVQETQYF. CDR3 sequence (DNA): TGTGCCAGCAGCCAAGGGTGGACAGTCCAAGAGACCCAGTACTTC.

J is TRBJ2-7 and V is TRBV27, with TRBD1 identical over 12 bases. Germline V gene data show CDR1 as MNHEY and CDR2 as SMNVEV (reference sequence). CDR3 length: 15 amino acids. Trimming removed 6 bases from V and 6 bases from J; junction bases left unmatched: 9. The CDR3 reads CASSATGTGGCEQYF. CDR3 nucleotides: TGTGCCAGCAGCGCCACCGGGACAGGGGGCTGCGAGCAGTACTTC.

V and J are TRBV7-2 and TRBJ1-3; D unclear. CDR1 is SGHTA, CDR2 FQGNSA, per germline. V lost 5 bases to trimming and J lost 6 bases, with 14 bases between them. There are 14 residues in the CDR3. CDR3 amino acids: CASSPEGLVNTIYF. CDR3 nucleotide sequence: TGTGCCAGCAGCCCCGAGGGTTTGGTAAACACCATATATTTT.

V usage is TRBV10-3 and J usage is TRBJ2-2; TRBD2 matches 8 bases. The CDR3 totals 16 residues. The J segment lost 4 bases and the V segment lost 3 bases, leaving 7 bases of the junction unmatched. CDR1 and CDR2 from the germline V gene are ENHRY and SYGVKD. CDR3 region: CAISDRTGGVTGELFF. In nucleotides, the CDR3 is TGTGCCATCAGTGATCGGACGGGAGGGGTCACCGGGGAGCTGTTTTTT.

CDR3 residues: CASKEQGSWGYTF. The CDR3 DNA is TGTGCCAGCAAGGAACAGGGCTCTTGGGGCTACACCTTC. The chain carries TRBV27 and TRBJ1-2; the D gene is possibly TRBD1 (6 bases). Trimming stripped 7 bases from V and 8 bases from J, with 17 bases between. The CDR3 length is 13 residues. CDR1 and CDR2 from the germline V gene are MNHEY and SMNVEV (reference sequence).

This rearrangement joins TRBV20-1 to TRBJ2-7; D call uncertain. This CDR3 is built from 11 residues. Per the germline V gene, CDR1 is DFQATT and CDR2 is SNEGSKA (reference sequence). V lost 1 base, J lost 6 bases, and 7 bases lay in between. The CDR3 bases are TGCAGTGCTAGAGCCTCAGGCGAGCAGTACTTC. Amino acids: CSARASGEQYF.

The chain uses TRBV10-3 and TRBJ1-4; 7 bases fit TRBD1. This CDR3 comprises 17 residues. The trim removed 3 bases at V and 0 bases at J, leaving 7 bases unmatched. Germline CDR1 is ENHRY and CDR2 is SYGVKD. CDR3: CAISEGGGSPTNEKLFF. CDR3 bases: TGTGCCATCAGTGAAGGAGGGGGCAGTCCAACTAATGAAAAACTGTTTTTT.

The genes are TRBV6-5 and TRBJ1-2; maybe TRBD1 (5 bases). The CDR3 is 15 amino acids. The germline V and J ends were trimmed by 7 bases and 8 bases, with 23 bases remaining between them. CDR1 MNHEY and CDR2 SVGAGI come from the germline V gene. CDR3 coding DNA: TGTGCCAGCACCGACGACGTGGGGGGGACTGGAGGCTACACCTTC. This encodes CASTDDVGGTGGYTF.

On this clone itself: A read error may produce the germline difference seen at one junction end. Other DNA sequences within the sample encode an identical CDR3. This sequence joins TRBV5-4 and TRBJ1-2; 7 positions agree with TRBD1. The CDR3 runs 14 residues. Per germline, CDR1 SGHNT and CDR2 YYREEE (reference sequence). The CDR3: CASSQGQANYGYTF. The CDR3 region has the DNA TGTGCCAGCAGCCAAGGACAGGCGAACTACGGCTACACCTTC.

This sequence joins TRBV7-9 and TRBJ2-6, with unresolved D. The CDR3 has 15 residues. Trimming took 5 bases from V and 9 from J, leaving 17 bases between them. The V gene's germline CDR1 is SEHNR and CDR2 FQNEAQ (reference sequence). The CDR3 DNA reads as TGTGCCAGCAGCCGTGGTGATTGGCGGTTCAACGTCCTGACTTTC. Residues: CASSRGDWRFNVLTF.

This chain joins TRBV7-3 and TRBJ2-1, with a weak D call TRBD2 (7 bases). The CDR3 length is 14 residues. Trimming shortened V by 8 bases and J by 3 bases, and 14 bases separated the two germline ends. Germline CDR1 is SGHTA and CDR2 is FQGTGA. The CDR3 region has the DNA TGTGCCAGCGCGCGGGGGCCCAACTACAATGAGCAGTTCTTC. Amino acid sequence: CASARGPNYNEQFF.

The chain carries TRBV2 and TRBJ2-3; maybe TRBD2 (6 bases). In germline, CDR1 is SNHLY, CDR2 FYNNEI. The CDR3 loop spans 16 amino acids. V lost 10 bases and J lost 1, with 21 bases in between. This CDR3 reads CATGGTPQRGTDTQYF. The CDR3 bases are TGTGCCACCGGAGGGACTCCCCAGCGAGGCACAGATACGCAGTATTTT.

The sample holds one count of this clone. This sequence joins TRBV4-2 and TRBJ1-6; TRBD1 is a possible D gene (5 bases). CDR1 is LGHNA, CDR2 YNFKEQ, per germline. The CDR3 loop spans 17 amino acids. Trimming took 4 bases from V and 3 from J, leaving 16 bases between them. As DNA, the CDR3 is TGTGCCAGCAGCCGCCCGAAAGGGGAGGGCTATAATTCACCCCTCCACTTT. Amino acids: CASSRPKGEGYNSPLHF.